There are many counts of the clone carrying this T cell receptor (beta chain). Antigen specificity is unknown. The data were taken from a study of identical twins. Each CDR3 protein is one row after TCRdb ran MiXCR on the 5' RACE reads. The sample consists of about 240,000 distinct CDR3 sequences, approximately 8% of them appearing once. Study conclusions and caveats: Beta out-of-frame twin sharing showed a weaker excess. With monozygotic twins, out-of-frame TCR alpha sharing exceeded what models estimated.

The sample also formed part of further work on yellow fever vaccine responses in identical twins.

This receptor was identified in a woman between 18 and 29 years old in good health. Material for sequencing was CD8+ T cells sorted from blood.

CDR3 sequence reads: CATSDLRRGSNTGELFF. The CDR3 DNA follows: TGTGCCACCAGTGATTTGAGGCGGGGGTCGAACACCGGGGAGCTGTTTTTT. The V and J genes are TRBV24-1 and TRBJ2-2; 7 nucleotides match TRBD2. Germline V gene data show CDR1 as KGHDR and CDR2 as SFDVKD. This CDR3 is built from 17 residues. The V segment lost 0 bases and the J segment 0 bases; nucleotides outside the gene matches: 3.